The TCR beta chain under discussion was sequenced for a study of blood T cell repertoires in COVID-19. There are 14 residues in the CDR3. Germline V gives CDR1 LGHDT, CDR2 YNNKEL (reference sequence). The V end lost 1 base, the J end lost 8 bases, and 14 bases lay between the germline ends. Produced via immunoSEQ multiplex PCR; TCRdb's table is partial and in-frame only. This table has under 400,000 clones, around 91% appearing once. The sequence was collected from a man younger than 30 with active or convalescent COVID-19. This rearrangement joins TRBV3-1 (or the pseudogene TRBV3-2) to TRBJ1-2; maybe TRBD1 (5 bases). Sequencing used peripheral blood. The CDR3 DNA follows: TGTGCCAGCAGCCAAGCGGGCGGGGCGTCCGGCTACACCTTC. Translating it yields CASSQAGGASGYTF.